These 6 T cell receptor beta chains originate from one sample sequenced in a study of naive and memory T cell subsets. Study findings and constraints: Especially in CD8 cells, naive repertoires contained a few larger clonotypes, possibly CD45RA-re-expressing memory cells.

Two oligonucleotides, mixed equimolar, formed the beta constant-region primer covering TRBC1 and TRBC2. Ligated cDNA was amplified by four rounds of PCR with nested alpha and beta constant-region primers and SP2. MiXCR, run by TCRdb on the UMI-ligation and nested PCR reads, gives a single entry per CDR3 protein. The table shows about 150,000 distinct CDR3 sequences, with under 25% occurring only once. The antigens of these receptors remain unknown. Material for sequencing was naive CD4+ T cells from blood. Receptor source: a human donor in good health.

This clonotype has a single count. The chain employs TRBV28 and TRBJ2-7, with D uncertain. CDR3 length: 12 amino acids. V was shortened by 2 bases and J by 4 bases, with 6 bases between the two germline ends. The V gene's germline CDR1 is MDHEN and CDR2 SYDVKM. CDR3 coding DNA: TGTGCCAGCAGTTTAACCCCTTACGAGCAGTACTTC. Translated, it gives CASSLTPYEQYF.

This chain uses TRBV11-2 with TRBJ2-1; D gene unclear. CDR3 length: 15 residues. Trimming shortened V by 7 bases and J by 7 bases, and 20 bases separated the two germline ends. The V gene's germline CDR1 is SGHAT and CDR2 FQNNGV. The CDR3 reads CASTLGGHRRNEQFF. Here the CDR3 DNA reads TGTGCCAGCACCCTAGGTGGCCACCGGCGGAATGAGCAGTTCTTC.

The chain employs TRBV5-1 and TRBJ1-1; D not resolved. There are 14 residues in the CDR3. Germline V gene data show CDR1 as SGHRS and CDR2 as YFSETQ. V dropped 0 bases and J dropped 0 bases, with 6 bases sitting between them. CDR3 in DNA: TGCGCCAGCAGCTTGGCGGGCATGAACACTGAAGCTTTCTTT. Its translation: CASSLAGMNTEAFF.

The chain carries TRBV6-5 and TRBJ2-1; D remains ambiguous. Germline V CDR1 and CDR2: MNHEY, SVGAGI. The V and J ends lost 5 bases and 8 bases respectively, with 16 bases between them. This CDR3 has 14 residues. The DNA of the CDR3 is TGTGCCAGCAGTCTACTACTTAGGAGCCATGAGCAGTTCTTC. This encodes CASSLLLRSHEQFF.

This clonotype was seen only a few times. The J gene is TRBJ2-2, the V gene TRBV28; 8 positions match TRBD2. With V trimmed by 1 base and J by 5 bases, 9 bases remained unmatched. The germline gives CDR1 MDHEN, CDR2 SYDVKM. The CDR3 length is 17 residues. The CDR3 DNA reads TGTGCCAGCAGTTTATTAAAACTAGCGGAGAGGACCGGGGAGCTGTTTTTT. This codes for CASSLLKLAERTGELFF.

The chain recombines TRBV5-6 with TRBJ2-2; D not certain. The CDR3 is made up of 15 amino acids. Trimming left V 2 bases short and J 1 base short, with 9 bases between. CDR1 is SGHDT, CDR2 YYEEEE, per germline. CDR3 sequence (DNA): TGTGCCAGCAGCTTTAACCCCGTGAACACCGGGGAGCTGTTTTTT. Translation gives CASSFNPVNTGELFF.